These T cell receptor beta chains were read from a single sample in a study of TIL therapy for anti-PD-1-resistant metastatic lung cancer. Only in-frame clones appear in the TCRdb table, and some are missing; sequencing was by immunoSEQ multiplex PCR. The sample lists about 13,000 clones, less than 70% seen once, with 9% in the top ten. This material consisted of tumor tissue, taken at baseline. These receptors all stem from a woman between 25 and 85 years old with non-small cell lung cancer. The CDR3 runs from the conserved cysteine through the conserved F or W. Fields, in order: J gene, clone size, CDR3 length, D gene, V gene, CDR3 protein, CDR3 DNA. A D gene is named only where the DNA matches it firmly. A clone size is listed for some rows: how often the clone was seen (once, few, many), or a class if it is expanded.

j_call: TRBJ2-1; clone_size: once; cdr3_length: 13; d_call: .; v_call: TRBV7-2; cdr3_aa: CASSPDSLNEQFF; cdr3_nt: TGTGCCAGCAGCCCTGATAGCCTAAATGAGCAGTTCTTC
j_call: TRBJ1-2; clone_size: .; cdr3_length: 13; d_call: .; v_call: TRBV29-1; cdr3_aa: CSVRVHLEDGYTF; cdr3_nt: TGCAGCGTCCGCGTCCACCTGGAGGATGGCTACACCTTC
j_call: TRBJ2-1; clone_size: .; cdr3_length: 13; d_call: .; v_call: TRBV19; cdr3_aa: CASSPDEDNEQFF; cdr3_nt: TGTGCCAGTAGCCCGGATGAAGACAATGAGCAGTTCTTC
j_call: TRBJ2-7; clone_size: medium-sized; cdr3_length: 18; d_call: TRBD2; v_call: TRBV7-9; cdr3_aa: CASSPVLAGGGASYEQYF; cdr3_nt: TGTGCCAGCAGCCCCGTACTAGCGGGGGGTGGGGCCTCCTACGAGCAGTACTTC
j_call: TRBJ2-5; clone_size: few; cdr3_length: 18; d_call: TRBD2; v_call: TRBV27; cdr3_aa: CASSPGLAGELYQETQYF; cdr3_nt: TGTGCCAGCAGCCCCGGACTAGCGGGAGAATTGTACCAAGAGACCCAGTACTTC
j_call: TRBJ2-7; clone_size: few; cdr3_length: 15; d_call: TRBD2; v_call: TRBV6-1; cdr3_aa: CASSALAGLSYEQYF; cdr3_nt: TGTGCCAGCAGTGCCCTAGCGGGTCTTTCCTACGAGCAGTACTTC
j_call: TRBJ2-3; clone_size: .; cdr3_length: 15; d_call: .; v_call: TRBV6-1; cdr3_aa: CASTSGGADSNTQYF; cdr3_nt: TGTGCCAGCACTTCAGGCGGGGCCGATTCAAATACGCAGTATTTT
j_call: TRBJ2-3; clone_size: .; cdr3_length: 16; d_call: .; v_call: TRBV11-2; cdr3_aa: CASSLISHASTDTQYF; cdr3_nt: TGTGCCAGCAGCCTCATTAGCCACGCCAGCACAGATACGCAGTATTTT
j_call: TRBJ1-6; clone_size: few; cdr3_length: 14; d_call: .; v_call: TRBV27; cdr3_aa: CASSLISYNSPLHF; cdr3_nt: TGTGCCAGCAGTTTAATCTCCTATAATTCACCCCTCCACTTT
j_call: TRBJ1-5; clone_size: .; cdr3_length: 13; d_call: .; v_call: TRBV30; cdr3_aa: CAWRNPGNQPQHF; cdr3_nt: TGTGCCTGGAGAAACCCAGGTAATCAGCCCCAGCATTTT
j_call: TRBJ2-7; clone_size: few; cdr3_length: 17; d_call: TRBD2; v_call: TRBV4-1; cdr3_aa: CASSPTGLAGEFDEQYF; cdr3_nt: TGCGCCAGCAGCCCAACGGGACTAGCGGGAGAGTTTGACGAGCAGTACTTC
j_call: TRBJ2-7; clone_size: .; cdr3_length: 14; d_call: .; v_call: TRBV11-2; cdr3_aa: CASSGIQGSYEQYF; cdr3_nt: TGTGCCAGCAGCGGTATCCAGGGGTCCTACGAGCAGTACTTC
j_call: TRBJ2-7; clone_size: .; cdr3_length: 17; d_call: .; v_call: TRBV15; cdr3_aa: CATSTTPILARENEQYF; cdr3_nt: TGTGCCACCAGCACGACTCCTATACTAGCCAGGGAAAACGAGCAGTACTTC
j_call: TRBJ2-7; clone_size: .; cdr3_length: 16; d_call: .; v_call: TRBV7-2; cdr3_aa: CASSSPRGTLAYEQYF; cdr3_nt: TGTGCCAGCAGCTCCCCACGGGGGACACTTGCCTACGAGCAGTACTTC
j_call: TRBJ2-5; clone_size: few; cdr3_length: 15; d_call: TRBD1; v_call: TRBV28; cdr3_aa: CASSRGQGVQETQYF; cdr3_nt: TGTGCCAGCAGCCGCGGACAGGGGGTACAAGAGACCCAGTACTTC
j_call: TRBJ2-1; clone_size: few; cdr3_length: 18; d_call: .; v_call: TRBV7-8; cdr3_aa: CASSLSGGGAGGNNEQFF; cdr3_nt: TGTGCCAGCAGCTTATCAGGGGGCGGAGCGGGGGGTAACAATGAGCAGTTCTTC
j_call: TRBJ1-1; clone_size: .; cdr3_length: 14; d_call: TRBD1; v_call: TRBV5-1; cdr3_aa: CASKTRQGPTEAFF; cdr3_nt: TGCGCCAGCAAGACCCGACAGGGGCCCACTGAAGCTTTCTTT
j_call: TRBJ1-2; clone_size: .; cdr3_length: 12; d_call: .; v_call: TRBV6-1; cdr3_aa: CASSEPSKGYTF; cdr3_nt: TGTGCCAGCAGTGAACCTTCCAAAGGCTACACCTTC
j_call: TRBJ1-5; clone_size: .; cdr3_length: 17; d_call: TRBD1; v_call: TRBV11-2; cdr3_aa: CASSARGSGGGHQPQHF; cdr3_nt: TGTGCCAGCAGCGCCCGAGGCTCGGGAGGGGGCCATCAGCCCCAGCATTTT
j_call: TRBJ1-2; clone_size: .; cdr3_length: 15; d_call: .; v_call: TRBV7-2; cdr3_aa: CASSLDQWAHYGYTF; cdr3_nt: TGTGCCAGCAGCTTAGATCAGTGGGCGCACTATGGCTACACCTTC
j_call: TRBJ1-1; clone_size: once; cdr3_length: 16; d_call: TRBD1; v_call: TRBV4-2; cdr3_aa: CASSQEGQGRSTEAFF; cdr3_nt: TGTGCCAGCAGCCAAGAGGGACAGGGGCGGAGCACTGAAGCTTTCTTT
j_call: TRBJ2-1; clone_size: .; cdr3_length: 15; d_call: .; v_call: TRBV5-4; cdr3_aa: CASSLHGTEGNEQFF; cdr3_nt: TGTGCCAGCAGCTTGCATGGGACTGAGGGCAATGAGCAGTTCTTC
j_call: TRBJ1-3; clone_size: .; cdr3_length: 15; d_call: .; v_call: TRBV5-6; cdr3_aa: CASSLRSTAGNTIYF; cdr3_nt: TGTGCCAGCAGCTTGAGATCGACAGCTGGAAACACCATATATTTT
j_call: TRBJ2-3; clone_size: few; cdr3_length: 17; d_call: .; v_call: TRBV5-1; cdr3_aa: CASSLATGSHSTDTQYF; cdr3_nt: TGCGCCAGCAGCTTGGCCACCGGTTCACATAGCACAGATACGCAGTATTTT
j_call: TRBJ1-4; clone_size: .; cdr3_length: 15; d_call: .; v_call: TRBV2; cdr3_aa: CASARLTSVNEKLFF; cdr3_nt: TGTGCCAGCGCTAGATTGACTTCTGTAAATGAAAAACTGTTTTTT
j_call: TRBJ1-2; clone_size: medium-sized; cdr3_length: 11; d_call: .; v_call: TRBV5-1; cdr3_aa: CASSYSGRYTF; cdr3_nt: TGCGCCAGCAGCTACTCGGGGCGCTACACCTTC
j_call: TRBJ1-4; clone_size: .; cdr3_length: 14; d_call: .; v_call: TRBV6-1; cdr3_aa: CASSPGGPDEKLFF; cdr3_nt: TGTGCCAGCAGCCCCGGAGGGCCGGATGAAAAACTGTTTTTT
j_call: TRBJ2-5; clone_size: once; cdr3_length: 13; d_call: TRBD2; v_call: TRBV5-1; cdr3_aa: CASSSSGGETQYF; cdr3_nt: TGCGCCAGCAGCAGTAGCGGGGGAGAGACCCAGTACTTC
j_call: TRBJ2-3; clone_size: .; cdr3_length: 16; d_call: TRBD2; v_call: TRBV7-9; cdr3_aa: CASSFEVGGVADTQYF; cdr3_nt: TGTGCCAGCAGCTTCGAAGTCGGGGGGGTGGCAGATACGCAGTATTTT
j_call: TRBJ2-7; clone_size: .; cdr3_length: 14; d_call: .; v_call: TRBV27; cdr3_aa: CASSRTAPSYEQYF; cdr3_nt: TGTGCCAGCAGTAGGACAGCTCCCTCCTACGAGCAGTACTTC
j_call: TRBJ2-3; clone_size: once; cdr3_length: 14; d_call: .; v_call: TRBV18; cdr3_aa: CASSPPPPGDTQYF; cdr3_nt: TGTGCCAGCTCACCACCGCCGCCTGGGGATACGCAGTATTTT
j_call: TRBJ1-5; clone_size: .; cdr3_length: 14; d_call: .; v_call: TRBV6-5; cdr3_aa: CASSPGNSNQPQHF; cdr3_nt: TGTGCCAGCAGTCCTGGAAATAGCAATCAGCCCCAGCATTTT
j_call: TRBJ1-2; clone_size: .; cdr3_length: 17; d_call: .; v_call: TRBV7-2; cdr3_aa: CASSQRLTSRKIYGYTF; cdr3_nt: TGTGCCAGCAGCCAGCGATTAACAAGCAGAAAGATCTATGGCTACACCTTC
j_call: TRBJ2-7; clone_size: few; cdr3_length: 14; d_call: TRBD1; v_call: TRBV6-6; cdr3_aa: CASTGDRSSYEQYF; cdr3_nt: TGTGCCAGCACCGGGGACAGGTCCTCCTACGAGCAGTACTTC
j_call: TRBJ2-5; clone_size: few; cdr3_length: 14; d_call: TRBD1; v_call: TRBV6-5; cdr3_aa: CASSYSTGEETQYF; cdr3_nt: TGTGCCAGCAGTTACTCGACAGGGGAAGAGACCCAGTACTTC
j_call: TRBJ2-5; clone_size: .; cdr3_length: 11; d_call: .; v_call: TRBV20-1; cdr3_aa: CSAYKGETQYF; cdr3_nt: TGCAGTGCTTATAAAGGGGAGACCCAGTACTTC
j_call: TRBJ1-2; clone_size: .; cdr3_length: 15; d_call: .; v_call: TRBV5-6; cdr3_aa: CASSLLAEGNYGYTF; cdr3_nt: TGTGCCAGCAGCTTGTTGGCAGAAGGGAACTATGGCTACACCTTC
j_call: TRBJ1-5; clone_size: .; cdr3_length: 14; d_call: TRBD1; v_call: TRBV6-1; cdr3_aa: CASRPRQGYQPQHF; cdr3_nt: TGTGCCAGCAGACCTCGACAGGGTTATCAGCCCCAGCATTTT
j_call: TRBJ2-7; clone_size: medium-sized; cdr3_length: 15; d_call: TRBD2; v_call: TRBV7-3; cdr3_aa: CASSLSSGSGYEQYF; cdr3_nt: TGTGCCAGCAGCTTATCTAGCGGGAGTGGGTACGAGCAGTACTTC
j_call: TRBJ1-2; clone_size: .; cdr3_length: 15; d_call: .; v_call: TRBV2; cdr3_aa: CASSLAPEEPYGYTF; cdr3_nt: TGTGCCAGCAGCCTCGCCCCAGAGGAGCCTTATGGCTACACCTTC
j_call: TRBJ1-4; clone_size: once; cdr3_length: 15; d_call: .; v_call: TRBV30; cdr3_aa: CAWSLSLPEGEKLFF; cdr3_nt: TGTGCCTGGAGTCTCTCCCTCCCCGAGGGGGAAAAACTGTTTTTT
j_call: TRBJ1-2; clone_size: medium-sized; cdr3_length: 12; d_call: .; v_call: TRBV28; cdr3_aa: CASSLYRDGYTF; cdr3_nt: TGTGCCAGCAGTTTATACAGGGATGGCTACACCTTC
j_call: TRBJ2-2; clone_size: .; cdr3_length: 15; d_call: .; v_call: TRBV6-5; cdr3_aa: CASSYGVGETGELFF; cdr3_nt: TGTGCCAGCAGTTACGGGGTGGGGGAAACCGGGGAGCTGTTTTTT
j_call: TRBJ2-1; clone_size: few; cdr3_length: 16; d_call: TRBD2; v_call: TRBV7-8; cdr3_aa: CASSDGTSGSYNEQFF; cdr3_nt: TGTGCCAGCAGCGACGGGACTAGCGGGAGTTACAATGAGCAGTTCTTC
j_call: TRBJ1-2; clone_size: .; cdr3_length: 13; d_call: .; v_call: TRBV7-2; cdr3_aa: CASSLVSDSAYTF; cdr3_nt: TGTGCCAGCAGCTTAGTCAGCGACAGTGCCTACACCTTC
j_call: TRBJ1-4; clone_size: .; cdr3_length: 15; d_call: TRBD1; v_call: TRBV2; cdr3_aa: CASSEFGQGWEKLFF; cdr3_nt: TGTGCCAGCAGTGAATTTGGACAGGGATGGGAAAAACTGTTTTTT
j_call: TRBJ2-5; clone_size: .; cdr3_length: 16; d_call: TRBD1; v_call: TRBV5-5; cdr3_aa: CASSLQPGQGEETQYF; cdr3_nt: TGTGCCAGCAGCTTGCAACCGGGACAGGGAGAGGAGACCCAGTACTTC
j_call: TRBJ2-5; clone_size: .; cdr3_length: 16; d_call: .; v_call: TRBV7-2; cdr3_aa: CASTFGLGAIKETQYF; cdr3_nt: TGTGCCAGCACCTTCGGACTGGGGGCCATTAAAGAGACCCAGTACTTC
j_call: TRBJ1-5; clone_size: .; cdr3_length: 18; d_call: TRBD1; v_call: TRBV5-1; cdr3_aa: CASSLGDRGSDRGQPQHF; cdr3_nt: TGCGCCAGCAGCTTGGGGGACAGGGGGTCAGATCGAGGTCAGCCCCAGCATTTT
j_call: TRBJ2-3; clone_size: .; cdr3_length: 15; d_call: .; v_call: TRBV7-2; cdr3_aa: CASSPDSLGTDTQYF; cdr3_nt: TGTGCCAGCAGCCCCGACTCCTTGGGCACAGATACGCAGTATTTT
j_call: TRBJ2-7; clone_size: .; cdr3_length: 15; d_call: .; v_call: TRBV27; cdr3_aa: CASSFAGTNLLEQYF; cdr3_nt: TGTGCCAGCAGTTTCGCCGGGACCAACCTTCTCGAGCAGTACTTC
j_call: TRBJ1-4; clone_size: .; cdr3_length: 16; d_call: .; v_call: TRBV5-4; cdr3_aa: CASSLGPGGLNEKLFF; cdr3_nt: TGTGCCAGCAGCTTAGGGCCCGGGGGGCTTAATGAAAAACTGTTTTTT
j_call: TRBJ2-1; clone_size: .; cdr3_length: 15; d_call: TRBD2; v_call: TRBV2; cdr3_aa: CASSTSGRTYNEQFF; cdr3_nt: TGTGCCAGCAGTACTAGCGGGAGGACCTACAATGAGCAGTTCTTC